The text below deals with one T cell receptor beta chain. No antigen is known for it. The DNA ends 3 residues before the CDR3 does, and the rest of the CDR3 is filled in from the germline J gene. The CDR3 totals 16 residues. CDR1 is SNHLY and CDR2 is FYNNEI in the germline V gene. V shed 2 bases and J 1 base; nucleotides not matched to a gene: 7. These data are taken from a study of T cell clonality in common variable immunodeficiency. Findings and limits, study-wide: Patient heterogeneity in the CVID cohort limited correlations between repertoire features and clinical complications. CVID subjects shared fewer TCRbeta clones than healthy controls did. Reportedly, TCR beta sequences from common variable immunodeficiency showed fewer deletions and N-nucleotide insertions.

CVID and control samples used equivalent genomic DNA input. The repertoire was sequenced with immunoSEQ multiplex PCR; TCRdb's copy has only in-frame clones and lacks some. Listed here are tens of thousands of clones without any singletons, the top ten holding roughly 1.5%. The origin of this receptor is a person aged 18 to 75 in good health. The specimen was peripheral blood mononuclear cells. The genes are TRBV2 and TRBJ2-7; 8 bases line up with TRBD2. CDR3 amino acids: CASSESGTRASYEQYF. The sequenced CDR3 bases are TGTGCCAGCAGTGAATCCGGGACTAGGGCATCCTACGAG.